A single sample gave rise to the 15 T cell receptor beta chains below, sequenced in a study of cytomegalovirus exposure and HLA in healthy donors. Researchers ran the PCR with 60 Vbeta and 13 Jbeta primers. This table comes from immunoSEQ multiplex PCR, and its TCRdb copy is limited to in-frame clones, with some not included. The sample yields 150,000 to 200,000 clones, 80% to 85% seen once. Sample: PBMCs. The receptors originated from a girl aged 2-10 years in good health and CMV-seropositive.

This CDR3 is CASSQVRGGYTF. CDR3 nucleotide sequence: TGTGCCAGCAGCCAAGTGCGGGGTGGCTACACCTTC. The J gene is TRBJ1-2, the V gene TRBV14, with D uncertain. V shed 1 base and J shed 7 bases, with 7 bases lying between them. Per the germline V gene, CDR1 is SGHDN and CDR2 is FVKESK. CDR3 size: 12 residues.

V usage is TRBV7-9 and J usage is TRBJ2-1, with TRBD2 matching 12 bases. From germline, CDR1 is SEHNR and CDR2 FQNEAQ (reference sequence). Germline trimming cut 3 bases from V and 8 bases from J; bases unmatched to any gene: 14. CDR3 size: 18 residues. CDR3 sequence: CASSFPRLAGAVPYEQFF. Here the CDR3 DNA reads TGTGCCAGCAGCTTCCCCCGACTAGCGGGAGCGGTACCGTATGAGCAGTTCTTC.

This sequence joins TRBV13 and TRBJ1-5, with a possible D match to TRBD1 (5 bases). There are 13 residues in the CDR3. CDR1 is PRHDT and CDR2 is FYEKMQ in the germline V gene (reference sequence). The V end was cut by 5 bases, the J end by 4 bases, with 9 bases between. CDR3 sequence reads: CASSGGYNQPQHF. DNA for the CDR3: TGTGCCAGCAGCGGGGGGTATAATCAGCCCCAGCATTTT.

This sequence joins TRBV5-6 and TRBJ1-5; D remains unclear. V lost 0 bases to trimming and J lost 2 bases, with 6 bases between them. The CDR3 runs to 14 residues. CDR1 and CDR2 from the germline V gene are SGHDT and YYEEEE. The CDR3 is CASSLGGGNQPQHF. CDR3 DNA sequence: TGTGCCAGCAGCTTGGGAGGAGGCAATCAGCCCCAGCATTTT.

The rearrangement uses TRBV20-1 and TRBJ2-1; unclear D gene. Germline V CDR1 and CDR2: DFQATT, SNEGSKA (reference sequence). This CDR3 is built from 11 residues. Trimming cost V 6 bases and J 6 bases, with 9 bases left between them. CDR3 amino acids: CSAQATNEQFF. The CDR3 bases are TGCAGTGCGCAGGCGACCAATGAGCAGTTCTTC.

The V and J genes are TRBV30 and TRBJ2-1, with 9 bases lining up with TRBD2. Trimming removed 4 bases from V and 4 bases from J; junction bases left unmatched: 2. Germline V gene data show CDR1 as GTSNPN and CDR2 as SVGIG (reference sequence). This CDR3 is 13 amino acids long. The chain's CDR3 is CAWKAGGYNEQFF. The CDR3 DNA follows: TGTGCCTGGAAAGCGGGAGGTTACAATGAGCAGTTCTTC.

The CDR3 loop reads CASSRPGETQYF. The DNA for the CDR3 is TGTGCCAGCAGCCGCCCAGGGGAGACCCAGTACTTC. The gene calls are TRBV5-4 and TRBJ2-5, with TRBD1 as a possible D gene (5 bases). V lost 4 bases to trimming and J lost 5 bases, with 9 bases between them. The germline V gene has CDR1 SGHNT and CDR2 YYREEE (reference sequence). This CDR3 contains 12 residues.

The CDR3 coding sequence is TGCGCCACCTCGAAGGGGCGAGACCTCTCCTACAATGAGCAGTTCTTC. This encodes CATSKGRDLSYNEQFF. The rearrangement links TRBV10-1 to TRBJ2-1, with a possible D match to TRBD1 (5 bases). V was pared by 10 bases and J by 0 bases, with 19 bases between. The CDR3 length is 16 residues. In germline, CDR1 is WNHNN, CDR2 SYGVQD (reference sequence).

The CDR3 spells CASSEERGYGYTF. DNA of the CDR3: TGTGCCAGCAGTGAAGAACGGGGTTACGGCTACACCTTC. The V call is TRBV2, the J call TRBJ1-2; D remains ambiguous. V lost 1 base, J lost 8 bases, and 11 bases lay in between. The germline gives CDR1 SNHLY, CDR2 FYNNEI. This CDR3 contains 13 residues. Together with reference TRBV2 and TRBJ1-2, the CDR3 gives the full variable domain: EPEVTQTPSHQVTQMGQEVILRCVPISNHLYFYWYRQILGQKVEFLVSFYNNEISEKSEIFDDQFSVERPDGSNFTLKIRSTKLEDSAMYFCASSEERGYGYTFGSGTRLTVV.

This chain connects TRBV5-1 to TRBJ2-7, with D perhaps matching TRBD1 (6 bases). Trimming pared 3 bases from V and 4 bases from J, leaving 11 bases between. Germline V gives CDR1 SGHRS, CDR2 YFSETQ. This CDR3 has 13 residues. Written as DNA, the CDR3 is TGCGCCAGCAGCTCAGGGACACCTTACGAGCAGTACTTC. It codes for CASSSGTPYEQYF.

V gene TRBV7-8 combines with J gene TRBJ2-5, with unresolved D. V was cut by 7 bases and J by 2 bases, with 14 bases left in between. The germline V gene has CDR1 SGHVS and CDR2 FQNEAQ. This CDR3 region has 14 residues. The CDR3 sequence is CASTYNSYQETQYF. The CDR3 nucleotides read TGTGCCAGCACCTACAACAGCTATCAAGAGACCCAGTACTTC. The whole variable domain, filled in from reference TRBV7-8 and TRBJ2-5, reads GAGVSQSPRYKVAKRGQDVALRCDPISGHVSLFWYQQALGQGPEFLTYFQNEAQLDKSGLPSDRFFAERPEGSVSTLKIQRTQQEDSAVYLCASTYNSYQETQYFGPGTRLLVL.

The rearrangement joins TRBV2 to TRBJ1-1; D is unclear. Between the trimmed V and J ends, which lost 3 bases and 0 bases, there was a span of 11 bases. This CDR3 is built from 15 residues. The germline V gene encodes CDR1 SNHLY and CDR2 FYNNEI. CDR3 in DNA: TGTGCCAGCAGTGAGACGGGGTACATGAACACTGAAGCTTTCTTT. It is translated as CASSETGYMNTEAFF.

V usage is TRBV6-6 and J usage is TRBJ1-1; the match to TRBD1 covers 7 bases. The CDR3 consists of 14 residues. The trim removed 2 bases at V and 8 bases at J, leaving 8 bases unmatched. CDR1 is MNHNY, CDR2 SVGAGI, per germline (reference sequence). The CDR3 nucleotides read TGTGCCAGCAGTTACACGGACAGGAGCTTGGAAGCTTTCTTT. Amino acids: CASSYTDRSLEAFF.

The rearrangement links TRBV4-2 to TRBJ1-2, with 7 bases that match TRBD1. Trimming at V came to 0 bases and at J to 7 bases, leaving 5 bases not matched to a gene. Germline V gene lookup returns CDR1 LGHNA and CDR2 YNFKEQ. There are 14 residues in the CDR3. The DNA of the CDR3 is TGTGCCAGCAGCCAAGAAAGGACAGGTGGTGGCTACACCTTC. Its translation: CASSQERTGGGYTF.

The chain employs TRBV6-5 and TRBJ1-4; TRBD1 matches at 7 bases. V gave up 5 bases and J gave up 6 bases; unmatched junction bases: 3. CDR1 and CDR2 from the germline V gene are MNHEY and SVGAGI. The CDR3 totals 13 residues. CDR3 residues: CASSIQGDEKLFF. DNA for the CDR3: TGTGCCAGCAGTATCCAGGGGGATGAAAAACTGTTTTTT.